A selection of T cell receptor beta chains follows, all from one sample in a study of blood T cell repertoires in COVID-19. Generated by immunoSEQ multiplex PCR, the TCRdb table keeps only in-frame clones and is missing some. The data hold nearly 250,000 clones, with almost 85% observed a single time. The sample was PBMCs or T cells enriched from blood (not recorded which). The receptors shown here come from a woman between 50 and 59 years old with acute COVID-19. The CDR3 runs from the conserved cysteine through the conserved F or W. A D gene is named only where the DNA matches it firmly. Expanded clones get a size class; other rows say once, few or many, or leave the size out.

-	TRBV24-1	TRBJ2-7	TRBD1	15	CATSDLRTGAYEQYF	TGTGCCACCAGTGATTTGCGGACAGGGGCCTACGAGCAGTACTTC
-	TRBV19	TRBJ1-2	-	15	CASSIPQLIGGGYTF	TGTGCCAGTAGTATACCACAGCTTATCGGCGGGGGCTACACCTTC
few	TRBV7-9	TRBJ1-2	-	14	CASSTQGWAYGYTF	TGTGCCAGCAGCACCCAGGGTTGGGCCTATGGCTACACCTTC
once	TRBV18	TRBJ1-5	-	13	CASSPKEGSPQHF	TGTGCCAGCTCACCAAAAGAGGGCAGCCCCCAGCATTTT
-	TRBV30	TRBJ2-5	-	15	CAWSGGQVEGETQYF	TGTGCCTGGAGTGGGGGGCAGGTTGAAGGAGAGACCCAGTACTTC
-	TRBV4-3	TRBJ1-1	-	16	CASSQDLEQMNTEAFF	TGCGCCAGCAGCCAAGATCTGGAACAGATGAACACTGAAGCTTTCTTT
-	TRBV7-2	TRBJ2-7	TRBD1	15	CASSPRTGSSYEQYF	TGTGCCAGCAGCCCGCGGACAGGGTCTTCCTACGAGCAGTACTTC
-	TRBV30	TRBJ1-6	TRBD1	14	CAWSEDRGYSPLHF	TGTGCCTGGAGCGAAGACAGGGGGTATTCACCCCTCCACTTT
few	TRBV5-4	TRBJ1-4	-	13	CASSPGEEEKLFF	TGTGCCAGCAGCCCAGGTGAAGAGGAAAAACTGTTTTTT
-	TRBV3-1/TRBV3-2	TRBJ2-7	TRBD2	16	CASSHLGLAELREQYF	TGTGCCAGCAGCCACCTCGGACTAGCGGAACTACGGGAGCAGTACTTC
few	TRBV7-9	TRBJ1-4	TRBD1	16	CASSSGQGIEGEKLFF	TGTGCCAGCAGCTCGGGACAGGGGATCGAGGGGGAAAAACTGTTTTTT
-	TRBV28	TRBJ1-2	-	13	CASSPSGYYGYTF	TGTGCCAGCAGTCCCTCAGGGTACTATGGCTACACCTTC
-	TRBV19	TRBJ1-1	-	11	CASSMAGKPFF	TGTGCCAGTAGTATGGCAGGGAAACCTTTCTTT
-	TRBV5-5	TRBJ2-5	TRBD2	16	CASSPRERGGGETQYF	TGTGCCAGCAGCCCTCGGGAGCGGGGGGGCGGTGAGACCCAGTACTTC
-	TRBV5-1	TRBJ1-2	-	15	CASSEGTPTNYGYTF	TGCGCCAGCAGCGAGGGGACACCTACTAACTATGGCTACACCTTC
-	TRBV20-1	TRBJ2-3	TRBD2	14	CSASRRGGSDTQYF	TGCAGTGCTAGTCGACGGGGGGGGTCGGATACGCAGTATTTT
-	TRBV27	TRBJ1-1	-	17	CASSLGGLRAMNTEAFF	TGTGCCAGCAGTCTAGGCGGACTCCGGGCCATGAACACTGAAGCTTTCTTT
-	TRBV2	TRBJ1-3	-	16	CASRGTGPPRGNTIYF	TGTGCCAGCAGAGGTACAGGACCCCCCCGTGGAAACACCATATATTTT
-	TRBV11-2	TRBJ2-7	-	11	CASSSTVEQYF	TGTGCCAGCAGCTCGACAGTCGAGCAGTACTTC
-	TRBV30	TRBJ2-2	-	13	CAWAGQVSGELFF	TGTGCCTGGGCGGGACAAGTTAGCGGGGAGCTGTTTTTT
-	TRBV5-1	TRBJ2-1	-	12	CASSLTQVEQFF	TGCGCCAGCAGCCTCACACAGGTTGAGCAGTTCTTC
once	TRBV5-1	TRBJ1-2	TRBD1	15	CASSLGGQGAKGYTF	TGCGCCAGCAGCTTGGGCGGCCAGGGGGCGAAGGGCTACACCTTC
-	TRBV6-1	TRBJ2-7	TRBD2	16	CASSGFKAGVWYEQYF	TGTGCCAGCAGTGGGTTTAAAGCGGGGGTATGGTACGAGCAGTACTTC
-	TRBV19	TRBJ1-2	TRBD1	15	CASSTGTGKFYGYTF	TGTGCCAGTAGTACTGGGACAGGGAAATTCTATGGCTACACCTTC
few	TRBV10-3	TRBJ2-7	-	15	CAISDRRRLSYEQYF	TGTGCCATCAGTGATAGGAGGCGCCTCTCCTACGAGCAGTACTTC
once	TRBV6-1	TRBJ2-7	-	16	CASSVEPGLTTYEQYF	TGTGCCAGCAGTGTGGAGCCGGGACTCACAACTTACGAGCAGTACTTC
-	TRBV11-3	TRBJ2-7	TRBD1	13	CASRRGPNYEQYF	TGTGCCAGCAGAAGGGGGCCGAACTACGAGCAGTACTTC
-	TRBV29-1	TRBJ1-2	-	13	CSVVLRANYGYTF	TGCAGCGTTGTGCTCAGGGCGAACTATGGCTACACCTTC
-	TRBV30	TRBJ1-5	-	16	CAWSDRAGNSNQPQHF	TGTGCCTGGAGTGATCGGGCGGGAAATAGCAATCAGCCCCAGCATTTT
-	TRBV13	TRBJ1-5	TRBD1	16	CASSPGDRVSHQPQHF	TGTGCCAGCAGCCCAGGGGACAGGGTGAGCCATCAGCCCCAGCATTTT
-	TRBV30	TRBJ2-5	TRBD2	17	CAAVPGTSGGEQETQYF	TGTGCGGCGGTCCCCGGGACTAGCGGGGGGGAACAAGAGACCCAGTACTTC
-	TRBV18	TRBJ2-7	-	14	CASSPSTSSYEQYF	TGTGCCAGCTCACCCAGTACTAGCTCCTACGAGCAGTACTTC
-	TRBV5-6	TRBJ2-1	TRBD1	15	CASSSTGGIRNEQFF	TGTGCCAGCAGCTCGACAGGGGGTATAAGGAATGAGCAGTTCTTC
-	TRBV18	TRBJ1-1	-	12	CASSKPDTEAFF	TGTGCCAGCTCGAAGCCGGACACTGAAGCTTTCTTT
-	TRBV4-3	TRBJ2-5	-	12	CASSQDRETQYF	TGCGCCAGCAGCCAAGATCGGGAGACCCAGTACTTC
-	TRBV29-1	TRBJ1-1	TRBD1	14	CSVVPTGMDTEAFF	TGCAGCGTTGTCCCGACAGGGATGGACACTGAAGCTTTCTTT
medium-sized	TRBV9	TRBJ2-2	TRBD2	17	CASSVAAGGPSSGELFF	TGTGCCAGCAGCGTAGCGGCGGGGGGGCCTAGTTCCGGGGAGCTGTTTTTT
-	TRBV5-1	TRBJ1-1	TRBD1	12	CASSTGDTEAFF	TGCGCCAGCAGTACAGGGGACACTGAAGCTTTCTTT
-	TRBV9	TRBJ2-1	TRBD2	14	CASSVTSGGLEQFF	TGTGCCAGCAGCGTCACTAGCGGGGGACTGGAGCAGTTCTTC
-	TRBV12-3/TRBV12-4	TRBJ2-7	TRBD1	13	CATKGQGSHEQYF	TGTGCCACCAAGGGACAGGGTTCCCACGAGCAGTACTTC
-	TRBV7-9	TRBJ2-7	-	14	CASSSRTGAYEQYF	TGTGCCAGCAGCTCTCGGACGGGAGCCTACGAGCAGTACTTC
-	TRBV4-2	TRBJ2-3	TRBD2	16	CASSQGTSGGADTQYF	TGTGCCAGCAGCCAAGGTACTAGCGGGGGGGCAGATACGCAGTATTTT
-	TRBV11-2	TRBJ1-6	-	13	CASSPHRDSPLHF	TGTGCCAGCAGCCCGCACAGGGATTCACCCCTCCACTTT
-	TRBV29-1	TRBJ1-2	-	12	CSVDAGGSVYTF	TGCAGCGTTGATGCGGGGGGGAGTGTCTACACCTTC
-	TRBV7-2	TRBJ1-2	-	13	CASSLSPRDGYTF	TGTGCCAGCAGCTTGTCCCCTCGGGATGGCTACACCTTC
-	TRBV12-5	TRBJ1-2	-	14	CASGLGENHGGYTF	TGTGCTAGTGGCCTCGGGGAAAATCATGGCGGCTACACCTTC
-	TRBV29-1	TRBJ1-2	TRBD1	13	CSVTETGGSRYTF	TGCAGCGTTACGGAAACAGGGGGCAGTCGCTACACCTTC
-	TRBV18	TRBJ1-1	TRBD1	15	CASSPYRGLHTEAFF	TGTGCCAGCTCACCATACAGGGGACTTCACACTGAAGCTTTCTTT
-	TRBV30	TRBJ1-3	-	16	CAWTKWGVTSGNTIYF	TGTGCCTGGACTAAGTGGGGGGTAACCTCTGGAAACACCATATATTTT
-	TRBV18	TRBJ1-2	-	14	CASSADVAGYGYTF	TGTGCCAGCTCAGCGGACGTGGCGGGGTATGGCTACACCTTC
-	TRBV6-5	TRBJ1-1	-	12	CASSSGNTEAFF	TGTGCCAGCAGTTCAGGTAACACTGAAGCTTTCTTT
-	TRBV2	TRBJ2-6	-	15	CASSPDSYGANVLTF	TGTGCCAGCAGTCCGGACAGTTATGGGGCCAACGTCCTGACTTTC
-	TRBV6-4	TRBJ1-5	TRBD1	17	CASSPLSDRDLNQPQHF	TGTGCCAGCAGTCCCCTTTCGGACAGGGATCTAAATCAGCCCCAGCATTTT
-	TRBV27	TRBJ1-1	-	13	CASSLRWNTEAFF	TGTGCCAGCAGTCTCCGTTGGAACACTGAAGCTTTCTTT
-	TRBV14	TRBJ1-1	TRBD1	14	CASSTRQGNTEAFF	TGTGCCAGCAGCACACGACAGGGGAACACTGAAGCTTTCTTT
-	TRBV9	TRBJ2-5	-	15	CASSVLQGDQETQYF	TGTGCCAGCAGCGTCCTACAGGGAGACCAAGAGACCCAGTACTTC